This record covers a single T cell receptor (beta chain). Its antigen is still unknown. The length of the CDR3 is 13 residues. V lost 4 bases and J lost 3, with 9 bases in between. Germline V lookup: CDR1 SGHRS, CDR2 YFSETQ. TCRdb ran MiXCR on the 5' RACE reads and lists one entry per CDR3 protein. Here the sample spans approximately 110,000 distinct CDR3 sequences, under 15% being singletons. These data originate in a study of early T cells in non-severe SARS-CoV-2 infection. General study points: Anti-spike CD8 responses were favored in VDJdb matching, and private and CD4 specificities were missed.

This chain joins TRBV5-1 and TRBJ2-3; D not certain. This clonotype was sampled from an adult who was a healthcare worker with PCR-confirmed SARS-CoV-2 infection or an uninfected control (not recorded which). The specimen sequenced was whole blood. CDR3 loop: CASSPRQTDTQYF. DNA of the CDR3: TGCGCCAGCAGCCCCCGACAAACAGATACGCAGTATTTT.